This TCR beta chain emerged from a study of T-cell memory formation after mild COVID-19. TCRdb re-called the 5' RACE reads with MiXCR, one entry per CDR3 protein. The sample consists of more than 150,000 distinct CDR3 sequences, less than 20% of them appearing once. This clonotype was picked up a small number of times. The sequencing sample was made of PBMCs or a T cell subset sorted from them (not recorded which). The source of this sequence is a man aged 18 to 35 who had mild COVID-19 (a few samples of this study predate the infection). Cell type and time point are not known.

Written as DNA, the CDR3 is TGCAGTGCTAGAGATTTCGTGACAGGGTCATCGAGGGACACTGAAGCTTTCTTT. It encodes CSARDFVTGSSRDTEAFF. The V and J genes are TRBV20-1 and TRBJ1-1, with 7 bases aligning to TRBD1. The trim removed 0 bases at V and 3 bases at J, leaving 16 bases unmatched. The CDR3 spans 18 residues. Germline CDR1 DFQATT, CDR2 SNEGSKA (reference sequence).